The next 27 T cell receptor beta chains were all read from a single sample in a study of T-cell memory formation after mild COVID-19 (dated by TCRdb to the early 2020s). Library preparation used 5' RACE. The listed sequencing device is Illumina NovaSeq 6000. The raw public reads went through TCRdb reprocessing: fastp at Q25, MiXCR clone calling, in-frame beta chains kept. A single entry per CDR3 protein holds the most common genes and DNA from its merged rows. This sample has about 410,000 distinct CDR3 sequences in its table, and 20% to 25% of those were observed once. The ten largest clones capture over 10% of the sample. The sample consisted of PBMCs or a T cell subset sorted from them (not recorded which). All receptors come from an adult woman who had mild COVID-19 (a few samples of this study predate the infection). The sample titles of this study are shuffled in the database, so cell type and time point are left out; the donor was told from shared clones.

This clonotype was recorded a few times. The chain uses TRBV5-1 and TRBJ2-7; perhaps TRBD2 as D (6 bases). Per germline, CDR1 SGHRS and CDR2 YFSETQ. With 0 bases removed from V and 9 bases from J, the gap between germline ends came to 19 bases. This CDR3 comprises 15 residues. CDR3 region: CASSLASEGLVVQYF. The CDR3 region has the DNA TGCGCCAGCAGCTTGGCGTCGGAGGGCTTAGTAGTGCAGTACTTC. The whole variable domain, filled in from reference TRBV5-1 and TRBJ2-7, reads KAGVTQTPRYLIKTRGQQVTLSCSPISGHRSVSWYQQTPGQGLQFLFEYFSETQRNKGNFPGRFSGRQFSNSRSEMNVSTLELGDSALYLCASSLASEGLVVQYFGPGTRLTVT.

The rearrangement links TRBV12-3 or TRBV12-4 to TRBJ2-2; D might be TRBD1 (6 bases). V lost 4 bases and J 3 bases, leaving 12 bases between the germline ends. The CDR3 is made up of 15 amino acids. As DNA, the CDR3 is TGTGCCAGCAGTTCAGGGGCAGGGGACACCGGGGAGCTGTTTTTT. This codes for CASSSGAGDTGELFF.

CDR3 coding DNA: TGTGCCAGCAGCCAACTGGGAGGGGATTCACCCCTCCACTTT. Its protein product is CASSQLGGDSPLHF. The chain has TRBV7-2 and TRBJ1-6; the D gene is possibly TRBD1 (5 bases). V was trimmed by 5 bases and J by 8 bases, leaving 13 bases between them. CDR1 and CDR2 from the germline V gene are SGHTA and FQGNSA. The CDR3 is made up of 14 amino acids.

In this sample, this clonotype turned up a few times. The chain employs TRBV7-2 and TRBJ2-1, with D perhaps TRBD1 or TRBD2 (5 bases each). This CDR3 is 15 amino acids long. Deletions cut 5 bases from V and 8 bases from J, with 19 bases between. From germline, CDR1 is SGHTA and CDR2 FQGNSA. CDR3 loop: CASSPNGDLVHEQFF. Here the CDR3 DNA reads TGTGCCAGCAGCCCCAATGGGGACCTTGTGCATGAGCAGTTCTTC.

The V gene is TRBV4-1, the J gene TRBJ1-2; TRBD1 agrees at 8 bases. The CDR3 totals 15 residues. In germline, CDR1 is MGHRA, CDR2 YSYEKL. After removal of 3 bases from V and 4 bases from J, the junction contained 7 bases not matched to a gene. The CDR3 spells CASSQGGQGVYGYTF. CDR3 DNA sequence: TGCGCCAGCAGCCAGGGCGGACAGGGAGTCTATGGCTACACCTTC.

In its sample, this clonotype was seen many times. This rearrangement joins TRBV10-3 to TRBJ2-7; tentatively, D is TRBD2 (5 bases). CDR1 is ENHRY and CDR2 is SYGVKD in the germline V gene. Trimming removed 6 bases at V and 0 bases at J, with 6 bases between. This CDR3 contains 12 residues. This chain's CDR3 is CAIRAGSYEQYF. CDR3 nucleotide sequence: TGTGCCATCAGGGCGGGCTCCTACGAGCAGTACTTC.

The gene calls are TRBV29-1 and TRBJ2-4, with D unclear. Germline V gives CDR1 SQVTM, CDR2 ANQGSEA. V dropped 6 bases and J dropped 7 bases, with 10 bases sitting between them. There are 11 residues in the CDR3. CDR3 residues: CSVAELNIQYF. CDR3 nucleotide sequence: TGCAGCGTCGCTGAACTCAACATTCAGTACTTC.

V usage is TRBV27 and J usage is TRBJ2-7, with 7 bases lining up with TRBD1. The junction had 9 bases not matched to a gene; V was cut back by 5 bases and J by 2 bases. This CDR3 contains 15 residues. Looked up from germline, CDR1 is MNHEY and CDR2 is SMNVEV (reference sequence). This CDR3 reads CASSPKQGSTYEQYF. The CDR3 coding sequence is TGTGCCAGCAGTCCTAAACAGGGGTCGACCTACGAGCAGTACTTC.

This clonotype turned up a few times. The V gene is TRBV12-5, the J gene TRBJ2-4; D is undetermined. This CDR3 has 15 amino acids. The V end was cut by 4 bases, the J end by 0 bases, with 10 bases between. In germline, CDR1 is LGHNT, CDR2 FRNRAP. The CDR3 DNA reads as TGTGCTAGTGGTTCCCCTACCCTAGCCAAAAACATTCAGTACTTC. Amino acids: CASGSPTLAKNIQYF.

J is TRBJ2-5 and V is TRBV7-9; D is possibly TRBD2 (7 bases). CDR1 SEHNR and CDR2 FQNEAQ come from the germline V gene (reference sequence). CDR3 length equals 13 residues. The V gene lost 4 bases and the J gene lost 5 bases, with 11 bases spanning the gap. The CDR3 sequence: CASSSEGGETQYF. The CDR3 DNA reads TGTGCCAGCAGCTCAGAGGGGGGGGAGACCCAGTACTTC.

The CDR3 region is CASSQDRLAGVTYNEQFF. The CDR3 DNA reads as TGTGCCAGCAGCCAGGATCGACTAGCGGGAGTTACCTACAATGAGCAGTTCTTC. The chain joins TRBV14 to TRBJ2-1; 12 bases agree with TRBD2. CDR3 length: 18 residues. The germline gives CDR1 SGHDN, CDR2 FVKESK. V trimming: 3 bases; J trimming: 2 bases; junction bases outside the gene matches: 8.

This chain connects TRBV4-3 to TRBJ2-2; D uncertain. This CDR3 spans 15 amino acids. Trimming took off 0 bases at V and 9 bases at J, with 14 bases between the two ends. Germline V lookup: CDR1 LGHNA, CDR2 YSLEER. The CDR3 here is CASSQDWTLGRELFF. The CDR3 region has the DNA TGCGCCAGCAGCCAAGATTGGACCCTAGGAAGGGAGCTGTTTTTT.

V gene TRBV7-9 combines with J gene TRBJ2-7; D is perhaps TRBD1 (6 bases). This CDR3 is 13 amino acids long. V shed 5 bases and J shed 5 bases, with 13 bases lying between them. Germline-derived CDR1 and CDR2 are SEHNR and FQNEAQ (reference sequence). The CDR3 reads CASSTRQEHEQYF. CDR3 DNA: TGTGCCAGCAGCACCCGACAGGAGCACGAGCAGTACTTC.

About this clonotype itself: An end of the junction differs from the germline gene, which may be a read error. V and J are TRBV6-5 and TRBJ1-5; D might be TRBD1 (6 bases). Germline lookup yields CDR1 MNHEY and CDR2 SVGAGI. The CDR3 contains 14 residues. The CDR3 region is CASSFGQNNQPLHF. In DNA form, the CDR3 reads TGTGCCAGCAGTTTCGGACAGAATAATCAGCCCCTGCATTTT.

V is TRBV5-1 and J is TRBJ1-1; 8 bases match TRBD1. This CDR3 has 16 amino acids. Looked up from germline, CDR1 is SGHRS and CDR2 is YFSETQ. Trimming cost V 1 base and J 0 bases; bases outside gene matches: 5. CDR3 nucleotide sequence: TGCGCCAGCAGCTTGCTGGAGACAGGGGTGAACACTGAAGCTTTCTTT. Translation: CASSLLETGVNTEAFF.

The V gene is TRBV7-9, the J gene TRBJ2-7; weak D call: TRBD2 (6 bases). From germline, CDR1 is SEHNR and CDR2 FQNEAQ (reference sequence). The CDR3 is 13 residues long. V was cut by 5 bases and J by 3 bases, with 11 bases left in between. The CDR3 DNA reads TGTGCCAGCAGCAGGGTGGGAGGCTACGAGCAGTACTTC. Amino acid sequence: CASSRVGGYEQYF.

The rearrangement joins TRBV7-2 to TRBJ2-3, with a weak D call TRBD1 (6 bases). This CDR3 has 13 amino acids. The V end was cut by 5 bases, the J end by 6 bases, with 12 bases between. CDR1 and CDR2 (germline): SGHTA, FQGNSA. The CDR3 reads CASSASRGDTQYF. DNA of the CDR3: TGTGCCAGCAGCGCATCAAGGGGGGATACGCAGTATTTT.

This clonotype was observed a few times. The chain combines TRBV15 with TRBJ2-5; 8 nucleotides align to TRBD2. Germline loops: CDR1 LNHNV, CDR2 YYDKDF (reference sequence). The CDR3 length is 14 residues. V lost 1 base, J lost 5 bases, and 3 bases stayed unmatched. Written as DNA, the CDR3 is TGTGCCACCAGCAGAGCGGGAGGGCGGGAGACCCAGTACTTC. Translated: CATSRAGGRETQYF.

This chain links TRBV27 with TRBJ1-2; 9 bases align to TRBD1. This CDR3 has 15 amino acids. Germline V gene data show CDR1 as MNHEY and CDR2 as SMNVEV (reference sequence). The V and J ends lost 4 bases and 4 bases, in that order; junction bases with no gene match: 7. The CDR3 DNA is TGTGCCAGCAGTTCGTTGACAGGGGGGAGCTATGGCTACACCTTC. Amino acid sequence: CASSSLTGGSYGYTF.

The chain has TRBV20-1 and TRBJ2-7; TRBD2 matches 9 bases. The V and J ends lost 3 bases and 4 bases, in that order; junction bases with no gene match: 4. The CDR3 is 13 amino acids. CDR1 and CDR2 from the germline V gene are DFQATT and SNEGSKA (reference sequence). The CDR3, as DNA: TGCAGTGCTAGGGGGACTAGCAGATACGAGCAGTACTTC. Its translation: CSARGTSRYEQYF.

This clonotype turned up a few times. This chain joins TRBV5-1 and TRBJ1-2; TRBD1 is a possible D gene (6 bases). The CDR3 is 15 residues long. Germline V CDR1 and CDR2: SGHRS, YFSETQ. V was pared by 0 bases and J by 8 bases, with 17 bases between. CDR3 amino acids: CASSLAYRETGGYTF. The CDR3 nucleotides are TGCGCCAGCAGCTTGGCCTACAGGGAAACTGGCGGCTACACCTTC.

V and J are TRBV30 and TRBJ1-1, with unresolved D. Per the germline V gene, CDR1 is GTSNPN and CDR2 is SVGIG (reference sequence). This CDR3 is built from 15 residues. Trimming took 1 base from V and 6 from J, leaving 18 bases between them. The CDR3 sequence: CAWSGRVGGQAEAFF. The CDR3 DNA follows: TGTGCCTGGAGTGGGCGGGTAGGAGGGCAGGCTGAAGCTTTCTTT.

This clonotype has a handful of counts. The chain joins TRBV5-4 to TRBJ1-2, with no clear D. Germline assignment: CDR1 SGHNT and CDR2 YYREEE (reference sequence). Trimming took 0 bases from V and 8 from J, leaving 11 bases between them. The CDR3 runs 13 residues. The CDR3 DNA reads as TGTGCCAGCAGCTTGGTAGGACTTGGCGGCTACACCTTC. This translates into CASSLVGLGGYTF.

In its sample, this clonotype was seen a few times. This sequence joins TRBV20-1 and TRBJ2-5; TRBD2 matches 13 bases. V was pared by 0 bases and J by 3 bases, with 10 bases of the junction left unmatched. The V gene's germline CDR1 is DFQATT and CDR2 SNEGSKA (reference sequence). The CDR3 sequence is 18 residues long. As DNA, the CDR3 is TGCAGTGCTAGAGATCTCCTTTGGACTAGCGGGAGCGAAGAGACCCAGTACTTC. It is translated as CSARDLLWTSGSEETQYF.

This clonotype was picked up a small number of times. The chain recombines TRBV6-1 with TRBJ1-2, with D possibly being TRBD1 (6 bases). CDR3 length equals 13 residues. With 8 bases removed from V and 6 bases from J, the gap between germline ends came to 16 bases. Germline V lookup: CDR1 MNHNS, CDR2 SASEGT. In nucleotides, the CDR3 is TGTGCCAGCCTAATAGGGGACAAGCATGGCTACACCTTC. Its translation: CASLIGDKHGYTF.

A few counts support this clonotype. The genes are TRBV14 and TRBJ2-2, with TRBD1 matching 7 bases. V lost 4 bases to trimming and J lost 0 bases; unmatched junction nucleotides: 5. The CDR3 sequence is 16 residues long. Looked up from germline, CDR1 is SGHDN and CDR2 is FVKESK. The CDR3 coding sequence is TGTGCCAGCAGCCCATGGACAGGAACGAACACCGGGGAGCTGTTTTTT. Protein sequence: CASSPWTGTNTGELFF.

This clonotype was recorded a few times. The chain joins TRBV18 to TRBJ2-3; D perhaps matches TRBD2 (6 bases). This CDR3 is 13 amino acids long. CDR1 is KGHSH, CDR2 LQKENI, per germline. Between the trimmed V and J ends, which lost 3 bases and 5 bases, there was a span of 9 bases. The DNA for the CDR3 is TGTGCCAGCTCACCCCTTAGCGGAGATACGCAGTATTTT. Its translation is CASSPLSGDTQYF. Full variable domain (rest looked up from reference TRBV18 and TRBJ2-3): NAGVMQNPRHLVRRRGQEARLRCSPMKGHSHVYWYRQLPEEGLKFMVYLQKENIIDESGMPKERFSAEFPKEGPSILRIQQVVRGDSAAYFCASSPLSGDTQYFGPGTRLTVL.